The rows below give T cell receptor beta chains drawn from one sample of a study of cytomegalovirus exposure and HLA in healthy donors. Using immunoSEQ multiplex PCR, the repertoire was profiled, and TCRdb retains in-frame clones only, with some absent. The sample lists roughly 130,000 clones; roughly four fifths were seen once. Source material: PBMCs. These TCRs come from a male donor in good health and CMV-seropositive. Both conserved end residues are part of each CDR3. The D gene is left open where the match is weak. Clone sizes are given selectively: once, few, many, or a class where the clone is expanded.

D gene	V gene	clone size	J gene	CDR3 protein	CDR3 DNA
TRBD2	TRBV6-1	NA	TRBJ2-7	CASSEGPREAPYEQYF	TGTGCCAGCAGTGAGGGTCCGCGGGAGGCCCCCTACGAGCAGTACTTC
TRBD2	TRBV15	NA	TRBJ2-7	CATSREGGGSYEQYF	TGTGCCACCAGCAGGGAAGGCGGGGGCTCCTACGAGCAGTACTTC
NA	TRBV4-2	NA	TRBJ2-7	CASSPQGSLAYEQYF	TGTGCCAGCAGCCCGCAGGGGTCTCTAGCCTACGAGCAGTACTTC
NA	TRBV27	NA	TRBJ1-1	CASSLSRGNTEAFF	TGTGCCAGCAGTTTATCTCGGGGGAACACTGAAGCTTTCTTT
NA	TRBV7-6	NA	TRBJ2-3	CASSSTGIYTDTQYF	TGTGCCAGCAGCTCGACAGGTATCTACACAGATACGCAGTATTTT
NA	TRBV28	NA	TRBJ2-5	CASRLNSGETQYF	TGTGCCAGCAGACTCAATTCCGGAGAGACCCAGTACTTC
NA	TRBV7-9	NA	TRBJ2-2	CASSSEGGELFF	TGTGCCAGCAGCTCCGAGGGCGGGGAGCTGTTTTTT
NA	TRBV28	once	TRBJ1-4	CASSLAIGVEKLFF	TGTGCCAGCAGTTTAGCAATAGGGGTCGAAAAACTGTTTTTT
TRBD2	TRBV27	NA	TRBJ2-7	CASSLSAPRLDLAGGLGNEQYF	TGTGCCAGCAGTTTATCGGCCCCCCGCCTCGATCTAGCGGGAGGGTTAGGGAACGAGCAGTACTTC
TRBD2	TRBV5-8	NA	TRBJ2-7	CASSFRLAGGPGEQYF	TGTGCCAGCAGCTTCAGATTAGCGGGAGGGCCTGGCGAGCAGTACTTC
NA	TRBV19	NA	TRBJ2-4	CASSIDRDLNIQYF	TGTGCCAGTAGTATAGATCGGGATTTAAACATTCAGTACTTC
NA	TRBV28	NA	TRBJ2-5	CASSSASPGTQYF	TGTGCCAGCAGCTCGGCCAGCCCGGGGACCCAGTACTTC
NA	TRBV7-9	NA	TRBJ2-3	CASSPRGSSTDTQYF	TGTGCCAGCAGCCCGCGAGGCTCTAGCACAGATACGCAGTATTTT
NA	TRBV11-2	NA	TRBJ2-3	CASSFLEASTDTQYF	TGTGCCAGCAGCTTCTTAGAGGCGAGCACAGATACGCAGTATTTT
NA	TRBV29-1	NA	TRBJ2-5	CSVAGLYQETQYF	TGCAGCGTGGCGGGCCTATACCAAGAGACCCAGTACTTC
NA	TRBV29-1	NA	TRBJ2-7	CSVEVQEAGSEQYF	TGCAGCGTTGAAGTACAGGAGGCGGGAAGCGAGCAGTACTTC
NA	TRBV6-5	NA	TRBJ2-4	CASPPGRVAKNIQYF	TGTGCCAGCCCCCCGGGAAGGGTAGCCAAAAACATTCAGTACTTC
NA	TRBV30	NA	TRBJ1-4	CAWNIRWGLNEKLFF	TGTGCCTGGAATATTAGGTGGGGACTTAATGAAAAACTGTTTTTT
TRBD2	TRBV7-2	NA	TRBJ2-2	CASNTMGGLDTGELFF	TGTGCCAGCAACACGATGGGGGGGTTGGACACCGGGGAGCTGTTTTTT
NA	TRBV4-3	NA	TRBJ2-5	CASSQARGTGETQYF	TGCGCCAGCAGCCAAGCGAGAGGAACGGGAGAGACCCAGTACTTC
NA	TRBV14	NA	TRBJ2-2	CASSHLDTLNTGELFF	TGTGCCAGCAGCCATTTAGACACATTGAACACCGGGGAGCTGTTTTTT
TRBD1	TRBV16	few	TRBJ1-1	CASSQRTGWAEAFF	TGTGCCAGCAGCCAGCGGACAGGGTGGGCTGAAGCTTTCTTT